What follows are 30 T cell receptor beta chains derived from one specimen sequenced in a study of early T cells in non-severe SARS-CoV-2 infection. TCRdb independently ran MiXCR on the 5' RACE reads; one entry per CDR3 protein. The data hold roughly 30,000 distinct CDR3 sequences, with about 4.6% observed a single time. The source material was whole blood. Receptor source: an adult who was a healthcare worker with PCR-confirmed SARS-CoV-2 infection or an uninfected control (not recorded which).

There are many counts of this clonotype. DNA of the CDR3: TGTGCCAGCAGCAAACTTGATAGCGGGGATGAGCAGTTCTTC. As protein: CASSKLDSGDEQFF. V is TRBV21-1 and J is TRBJ2-1; the listed D gene, TRBD2, was not tested against the DNA. TRBV21-1 is given as a pseudogene. This CDR3 contains 14 residues.

This clonotype was detected ten times or more. The chain joins TRBV29-1 to TRBJ2-7; TRBD1 agrees at 9 bases. Germline V gene sequence: CDR1 SQVTM, CDR2 ANQGSEA. The CDR3 runs 12 residues. Losses at the gene ends were 4 bases for V and 6 bases for J; bases not matched to a gene: 4. The CDR3 DNA sequence: TGCAGCGTTGGGACAGGGGTTGGCGAGCAGTACTTC. Its translation: CSVGTGVGEQYF.

The V call is TRBV20-1, the J call TRBJ2-7, with 7 positions matching TRBD1. Germline lookup yields CDR1 DFQATT and CDR2 SNEGSKA (reference sequence). The CDR3 extends over 14 amino acids. Unmatched junction bases numbered 8, after V lost 0 bases and J lost 6 bases. Here the CDR3 reads CSARDPGQASEQYF. CDR3 in DNA: TGCAGTGCTAGAGATCCTGGACAGGCGTCCGAGCAGTACTTC.

This clonotype was found many times. The chain uses TRBV7-2 and TRBJ2-7; D unclear. This CDR3 is 14 amino acids long. CDR1 is SGHTA, CDR2 FQGNSA, per germline. V was shortened by 3 bases and J by 6 bases, with 15 bases between the two germline ends. The CDR3 region has the DNA TGTGCCAGCAGCTTTGGGCAGAGGACCTCCGAGCAGTACTTC. It yields the protein CASSFGQRTSEQYF.

This chain joins TRBV5-1 and TRBJ2-1; 9 bases are a match to TRBD2. The trim removed 4 bases at V and 7 bases at J, leaving 9 bases unmatched. Per germline, CDR1 SGHRS and CDR2 YFSETQ. This CDR3 comprises 15 residues. CDR3 sequence: CASSPPGLALNEQFF. The CDR3 bases are TGCGCCAGCAGCCCGCCGGGACTAGCTTTGAATGAGCAGTTCTTC.

The sample holds many counts of this clonotype. J is TRBJ2-7 and V is TRBV7-6, with D perhaps TRBD1 (6 bases). CDR1 and CDR2 from the germline V gene are SGHVS and FNYEAQ. V was pared by 5 bases and J by 0 bases, with 20 bases between. The CDR3 runs to 17 residues. The CDR3: CASSPLLRGKNSYEQYF. Here the CDR3 DNA reads TGTGCCAGCAGCCCCCTCCTAAGGGGGAAGAACTCCTACGAGCAGTACTTC.

This clonotype has ten or more counts. This chain joins TRBV20-1 and TRBJ2-3; D uncertain. There are 13 residues in the CDR3. V was clipped by 2 bases and J by 11 bases, with 17 bases between them. Germline V gene data show CDR1 as DFQATT and CDR2 as SNEGSKA (reference sequence). CDR3 bases: TGCAGTGCTAGACATCCCAGCCGTGGTGTGCAGTATTTT. Its translation is CSARHPSRGVQYF.

This clonotype was seen repeatedly, ten times or more. This chain connects TRBV19 to TRBJ2-7, with D perhaps being TRBD1 or TRBD2 (5 bases each). V was trimmed by 7 bases and J by 0 bases, leaving 16 bases between them. Germline lookup yields CDR1 LNHDA and CDR2 SQIVND (reference sequence). This CDR3 is 15 amino acids long. The CDR3 region has the DNA TGTGCCAGTATTACCGCAGCAGGGAGCTCCTACGAGCAGTACTTC. Its translation is CASITAAGSSYEQYF.

V and J are TRBV6-5 and TRBJ1-2; 9 bases match TRBD1. Per the germline V gene, CDR1 is MNHEY and CDR2 is SVGAGI. The CDR3 consists of 15 residues. V trimming: 2 bases; J trimming: 7 bases; junction bases outside the gene matches: 8. As DNA, the CDR3 is TGTGCCAGCAGTTACGGGACAGGGATCCGTGCTGGCTACACCTTC. It translates to CASSYGTGIRAGYTF.

The chain combines TRBV19 with TRBJ2-7; no definite D call. The length of the CDR3 is 11 residues. The V gene's germline CDR1 is LNHDA and CDR2 SQIVND (reference sequence). Trimming removed 3 bases from V and 5 bases from J, with 5 bases in between. The CDR3 nucleotides read TGTGCCAGTAGTATGGGCGACGAGCAGTACTTC. This codes for CASSMGDEQYF.

The chain employs TRBV29-1 and TRBJ2-7, with unresolved D. CDR3 length: 12 amino acids. Germline V gene data show CDR1 as SQVTM and CDR2 as ANQGSEA. The V gene lost 4 bases and the J gene lost 2 bases, with 9 bases spanning the gap. CDR3 coding DNA: TGCAGCGTTGTTAAGGCAACCTACGAGCAGTACTTC. Protein sequence: CSVVKATYEQYF.

This clonotype has a handful of counts. The chain couples TRBV12-3 or TRBV12-4 to TRBJ2-3; 12 bases map to TRBD2. The ends lost 10 bases at V and 5 bases at J; junction bases unmatched: 10. The CDR3 consists of 15 residues. This CDR3 reads CATLGASGRGDTQYF. In DNA, the CDR3 is TGTGCCACCCTAGGGGCTAGCGGGAGGGGAGATACGCAGTATTTT.

The genes are TRBV5-1 and TRBJ2-5; D remains unclear. Between the trimmed V and J ends, which lost 6 bases and 1 base, there was a span of 10 bases. The CDR3 has 13 residues. Germline V gene sequence: CDR1 SGHRS, CDR2 YFSETQ. CDR3 DNA: TGCGCCAGCACCCCGGCTACCCAAGAGACCCAGTACTTC. Protein product: CASTPATQETQYF.

This clonotype was seen a few times. The chain combines TRBV18 with TRBJ2-4; D gene unclear. The V gene lost 0 bases and the J gene lost 6 bases, with 12 bases spanning the gap. CDR3 length equals 15 residues. The germline V gene encodes CDR1 KGHSH and CDR2 LQKENI. CDR3 DNA: TGTGCCAGCTCACCACCGCCGGCAGCAAGAAACATTCAGTACTTC. Amino acids: CASSPPPAARNIQYF.

This clonotype was seen at least ten times. This rearrangement joins TRBV5-5 to TRBJ2-5; 8 nucleotides agree with TRBD1. V gave up 2 bases and J gave up 5 bases; unmatched junction bases: 5. This CDR3 has 14 residues. Germline V gives CDR1 SGHKS, CDR2 YYEKEE (reference sequence). The CDR3 spells CASSFRGLWETQYF. For the CDR3, the DNA is TGTGCCAGCAGCTTCAGGGGGCTATGGGAGACCCAGTACTTC.

To note about this clonotype: A much larger clone is a single base away; this may be a read error. The gene calls are TRBV5-1 and TRBJ2-3; D is perhaps TRBD1 (5 bases). The CDR3 spans 14 residues. Per germline, CDR1 SGHRS and CDR2 YFSETQ. Here the CDR3 reads CASSLGPRTGTQYF. CDR3 sequence (DNA): TGCGCCAGCAGCTTGGGGCCTCGCACAGGTACGCAGTATTTT. The full variable domain, its missing parts supplied by reference TRBV5-1 and TRBJ2-3, is KAGVTQTPRYLIKTRGQQVTLSCSPISGHRSVSWYQQTPGQGLQFLFEYFSETQRNKGNFPGRFSGRQFSNSRSEMNVSTLELGDSALYLCASSLGPRTGTQYFGPGTRLTVL.

V is TRBV5-1 and J is TRBJ2-7; D is unresolved. Per germline, CDR1 SGHRS and CDR2 YFSETQ. The CDR3 sequence is 14 residues long. The V end lost 3 bases, the J end lost 2 bases, and 12 bases lay between the germline ends. CDR3 in amino acids: CASSSKEYTYEQYF. DNA for the CDR3: TGCGCCAGCAGCTCAAAGGAGTATACCTACGAGCAGTACTTC.

This clonotype was found a few times. This chain joins TRBV12-3 or TRBV12-4 and TRBJ1-5; TRBD1 agrees at 8 bases. The CDR3 has 12 amino acids. The trim removed 5 bases at V and 7 bases at J, leaving 1 base unmatched. The CDR3 spells CASSRTGQPQHF. The CDR3 DNA is TGTGCCAGCAGTCGGACAGGGCAGCCCCAGCATTTT.

A few counts support this clonotype. The V call is TRBV20-1, the J call TRBJ2-3; 8 positions match TRBD2. Germline loops: CDR1 DFQATT, CDR2 SNEGSKA (reference sequence). Unmatched junction bases numbered 10, after V lost 6 bases and J lost 2 bases. The CDR3 extends over 15 amino acids. DNA for the CDR3: TGCAGTGCCCAAGTTAGCGGGGATGTCACAGATACGCAGTATTTT. It translates to CSAQVSGDVTDTQYF.

This clonotype showed up many times. V and J are TRBV20-1 and TRBJ1-6; D gene ambiguous. The V end lost 1 base, the J end lost 9 bases, and 22 bases lay between the germline ends. The germline gives CDR1 DFQATT, CDR2 SNEGSKA (reference sequence). This CDR3 spans 17 amino acids. Here the CDR3 reads CSARVYGSRLLASPLHF. The DNA for the CDR3 is TGCAGTGCTAGAGTGTACGGTTCCAGATTGTTGGCTTCACCCCTCCACTTT.

The table lists this clonotype with a few counts. V is TRBV30 and J is TRBJ2-7, with D possibly being TRBD1 (5 bases). Trimming removed 4 bases from V and 6 bases from J, with 16 bases in between. CDR3 length: 13 amino acids. Germline loops: CDR1 GTSNPN, CDR2 SVGIG (reference sequence). The CDR3 DNA follows: TGTGCCTGGAAAGGGGTAGGGGCCCTCGAGCAGTACTTC. Its protein is CAWKGVGALEQYF.

This clonotype was detected ten times or more. The CDR3 DNA sequence: TGCAGCGTCGTCGGGGCAACTAATGAAAAACTGTTTTTT. Amino acids: CSVVGATNEKLFF. V and J are TRBV29-1 and TRBJ1-4; no definite D call. There are 13 residues in the CDR3. Germline CDR1 and CDR2: SQVTM and ANQGSEA. Trimming cost V 6 bases and J 0 bases, with 8 bases left between them.

This clonotype was detected only a few times. The J gene is TRBJ2-5, the V gene TRBV4-1; D not certain. From germline, CDR1 is MGHRA and CDR2 YSYEKL. Trimming left V 7 bases short and J 5 bases short, with 14 bases between. CDR3 length equals 13 residues. This CDR3 reads CASNGSVSETQYF. The CDR3 DNA follows: TGCGCCAGCAATGGTTCGGTGTCGGAGACCCAGTACTTC.

This clonotype was picked up many times. This CDR3 is CASSPGQGRAYMPDTQYF. CDR3 coding DNA: TGTGCCAGCAGCCCCGGACAGGGGAGGGCCTATATGCCAGATACGCAGTATTTT. This chain connects TRBV6-6 to TRBJ2-3; 9 bases agree with TRBD1. With 6 bases clipped from V and 4 bases from J, the junction kept 17 bases outside the gene matches. From germline, CDR1 is MNHNY and CDR2 SVGAGI (reference sequence). This CDR3 has 18 residues.

This clonotype was observed at least ten times. The chain employs TRBV6-2 or TRBV6-3 and TRBJ2-1, with D possibly matching TRBD2 (5 bases). This CDR3 comprises 15 residues. Trimming took 4 bases from V and 2 from J, leaving 12 bases between them. From germline, CDR1 is MNHEY and CDR2 SVGEGT. The CDR3 coding sequence is TGTGCCAGCAGTTTCAGGACTGACGCCTACAATGAGCAGTTCTTC. Protein product: CASSFRTDAYNEQFF.

The chain links TRBV29-1 to TRBJ1-4; tentative D call: TRBD1 (6 bases). CDR3 length equals 14 residues. The germline V gene encodes CDR1 SQVTM and CDR2 ANQGSEA. With 7 bases removed from V and 4 bases from J, the gap between germline ends came to 16 bases. CDR3 DNA sequence: TGCAGCGCCCCGGGGGGGGGGCTTAATGAAAAACTGTTTTTT. It specifies CSAPGGGLNEKLFF.

This clonotype was found many times. The genes are TRBV7-8 and TRBJ2-3; 11 bases match TRBD2. Trimming removed 4 bases from V and 6 bases from J; junction bases left unmatched: 18. Germline CDR1 SGHVS, CDR2 FQNEAQ. The CDR3 contains 19 residues. The CDR3, as DNA: TGTGCCAGCAGCTCCCGTTTCCCAATTTCTAGCGGGGGGTCGGATACGCAGTATTTT. This sequence encodes CASSSRFPISSGGSDTQYF. The full variable domain, with the rest looked up from reference TRBV7-8 and TRBJ2-3, is GAGVSQSPRYKVAKRGQDVALRCDPISGHVSLFWYQQALGQGPEFLTYFQNEAQLDKSGLPSDRFFAERPEGSVSTLKIQRTQQEDSAVYLCASSSRFPISSGGSDTQYFGPGTRLTVL.

This clonotype came up many times. This rearrangement joins TRBV20-1 to TRBJ1-2; D is uncertain. V was clipped by 3 bases and J by 6 bases, with 5 bases between them. The CDR3 has 10 amino acids. Germline loops: CDR1 DFQATT, CDR2 SNEGSKA (reference sequence). The CDR3 coding sequence is TGCAGTGCTAGCCTTAATGGCTACACCTTC. This gives the protein CSASLNGYTF.

This clonotype was observed at least ten times. The rearrangement uses TRBV11-2 and TRBJ2-7; 14 nucleotides agree with TRBD2. After removal of 4 bases from V and 2 bases from J, the junction contained 10 bases not matched to a gene. The V gene's germline CDR1 is SGHAT and CDR2 FQNNGV. The CDR3 contains 18 residues. CDR3 nucleotides: TGTGCCAGCAGCTCCGGGACTAGCGGGGGCCGAACACCCTACGAGCAGTACTTC. Its protein product is CASSSGTSGGRTPYEQYF.

This clonotype was detected ten times or more. V gene TRBV6-6 combines with J gene TRBJ2-5; possible D gene TRBD2, 6 bases. The CDR3 contains 15 residues. V was cut by 1 base and J by 5 bases, with 14 bases left in between. Germline assignment: CDR1 MNHNY and CDR2 SVGAGI (reference sequence). The CDR3 region is CASSYWRDAGETQYF. CDR3 DNA sequence: TGTGCCAGCAGTTACTGGCGGGATGCGGGGGAGACCCAGTACTTC.